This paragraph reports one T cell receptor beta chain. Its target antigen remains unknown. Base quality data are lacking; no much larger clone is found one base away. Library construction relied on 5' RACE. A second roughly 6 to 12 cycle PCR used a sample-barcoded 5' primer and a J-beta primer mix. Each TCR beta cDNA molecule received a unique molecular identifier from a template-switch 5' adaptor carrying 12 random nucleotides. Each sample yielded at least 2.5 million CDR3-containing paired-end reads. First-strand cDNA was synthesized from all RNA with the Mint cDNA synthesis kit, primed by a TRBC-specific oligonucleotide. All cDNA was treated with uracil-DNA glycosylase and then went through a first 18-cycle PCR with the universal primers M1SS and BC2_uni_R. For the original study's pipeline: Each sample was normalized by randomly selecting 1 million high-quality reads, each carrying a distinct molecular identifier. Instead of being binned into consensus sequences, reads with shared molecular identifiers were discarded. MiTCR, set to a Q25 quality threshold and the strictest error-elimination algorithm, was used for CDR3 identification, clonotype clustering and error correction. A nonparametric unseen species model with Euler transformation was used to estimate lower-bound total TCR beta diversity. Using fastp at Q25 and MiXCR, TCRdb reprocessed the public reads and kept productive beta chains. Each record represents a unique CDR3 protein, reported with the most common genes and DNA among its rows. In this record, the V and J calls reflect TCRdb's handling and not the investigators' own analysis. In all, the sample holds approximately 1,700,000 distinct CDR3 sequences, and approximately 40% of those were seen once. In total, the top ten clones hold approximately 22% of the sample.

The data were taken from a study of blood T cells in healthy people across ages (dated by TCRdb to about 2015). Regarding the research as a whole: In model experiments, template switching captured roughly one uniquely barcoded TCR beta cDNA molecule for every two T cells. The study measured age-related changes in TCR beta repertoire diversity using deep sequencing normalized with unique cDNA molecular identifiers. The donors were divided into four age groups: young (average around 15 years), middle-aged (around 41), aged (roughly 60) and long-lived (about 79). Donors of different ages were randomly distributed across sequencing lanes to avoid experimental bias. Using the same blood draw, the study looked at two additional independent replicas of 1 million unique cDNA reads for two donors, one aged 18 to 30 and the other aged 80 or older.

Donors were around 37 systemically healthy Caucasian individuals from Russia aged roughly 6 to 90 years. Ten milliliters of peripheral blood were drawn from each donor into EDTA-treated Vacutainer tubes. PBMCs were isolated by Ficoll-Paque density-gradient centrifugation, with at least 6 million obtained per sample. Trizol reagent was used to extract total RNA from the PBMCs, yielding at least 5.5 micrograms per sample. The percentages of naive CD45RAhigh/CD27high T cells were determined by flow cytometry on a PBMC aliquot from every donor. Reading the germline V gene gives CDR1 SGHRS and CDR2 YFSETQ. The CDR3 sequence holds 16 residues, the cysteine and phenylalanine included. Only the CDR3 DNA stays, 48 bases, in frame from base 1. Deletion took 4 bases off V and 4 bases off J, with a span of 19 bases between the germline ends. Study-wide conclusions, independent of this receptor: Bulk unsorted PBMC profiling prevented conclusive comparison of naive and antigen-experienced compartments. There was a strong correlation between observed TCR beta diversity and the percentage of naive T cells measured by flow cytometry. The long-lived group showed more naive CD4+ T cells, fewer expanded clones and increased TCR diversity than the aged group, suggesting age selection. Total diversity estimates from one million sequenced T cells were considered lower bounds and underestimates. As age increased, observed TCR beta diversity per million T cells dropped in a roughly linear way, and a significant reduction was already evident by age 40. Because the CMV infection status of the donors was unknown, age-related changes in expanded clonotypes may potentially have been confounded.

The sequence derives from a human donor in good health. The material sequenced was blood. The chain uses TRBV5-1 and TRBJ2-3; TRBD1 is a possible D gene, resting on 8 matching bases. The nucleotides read TGCGCCAGCAGCCCCGCAAGGACAGGGAGGGCAGATACGCAGTATTTT. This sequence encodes CASSPARTGRADTQYF.